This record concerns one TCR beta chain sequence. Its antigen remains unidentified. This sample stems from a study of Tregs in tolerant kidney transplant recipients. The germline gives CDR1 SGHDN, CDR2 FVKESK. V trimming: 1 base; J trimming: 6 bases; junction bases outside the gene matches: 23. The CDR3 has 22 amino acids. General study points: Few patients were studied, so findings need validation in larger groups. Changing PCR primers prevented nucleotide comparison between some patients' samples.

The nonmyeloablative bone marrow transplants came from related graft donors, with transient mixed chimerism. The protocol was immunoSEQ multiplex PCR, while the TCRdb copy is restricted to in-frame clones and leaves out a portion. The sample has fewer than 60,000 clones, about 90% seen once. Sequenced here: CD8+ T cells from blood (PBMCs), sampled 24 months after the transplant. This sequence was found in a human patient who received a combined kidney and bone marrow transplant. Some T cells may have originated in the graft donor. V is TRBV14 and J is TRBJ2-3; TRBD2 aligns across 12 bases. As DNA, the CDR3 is TGTGCCAGCAGCCAAGGCACGCTGACAGGGGGCGGACTAGCGGGATGGCTCGATACGCAGTATTTT. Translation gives CASSQGTLTGGGLAGWLDTQYF.